The 7 T cell receptor beta chains below were found in one sample sequenced in a study of cytomegalovirus exposure and HLA in healthy donors. The PCR made use of 60 Vbeta and 13 Jbeta primers. Assay: immunoSEQ multiplex PCR; the TCRdb copy retains only in-frame clones and omits some. The sample lists 250,000 to 350,000 clones; 80% to 90% were seen once. Sequenced input: PBMCs. The receptors come from a man aged 35-49 years in good health and CMV-seropositive.

The V call is TRBV27, the J call TRBJ2-7, with 11 positions matching TRBD2. Germline V gene sequence: CDR1 MNHEY, CDR2 SMNVEV (reference sequence). V was clipped by 5 bases and J by 3 bases; unmatched bases: 3. There are 14 residues in the CDR3. CDR3 coding DNA: TGTGCCAGCAGTACCCTAGCGGGAGGCTACGAGCAGTACTTC. Translating it yields CASSTLAGGYEQYF.

The chain joins TRBV30 to TRBJ2-3, with 7 bases matching TRBD2. Germline lookup yields CDR1 GTSNPN and CDR2 SVGIG (reference sequence). This CDR3 has 14 amino acids. J lost 2 bases, V lost 5 bases, and 7 bases had no gene match. CDR3 DNA: TGTGCCTGGGTAGCCCAGCGGGACACAGATACGCAGTATTTT. Amino acid sequence: CAWVAQRDTDTQYF.

This clone was counted a few times. V usage is TRBV7-8 and J usage is TRBJ1-5; 9 positions agree with TRBD1. CDR3 length equals 15 residues. J was trimmed by 1 base and V by 5 bases; bases with no gene match: 3. The V gene's germline CDR1 is SGHVS and CDR2 FQNEAQ. The CDR3 sequence is CASSIGQGSNQPQHF. The CDR3 DNA sequence: TGTGCCAGCAGCATTGGACAGGGGAGCAATCAGCCCCAGCATTTT.

This clone is a singleton in its sample. V is TRBV4-2 and J is TRBJ2-1, with TRBD2 identical over 9 bases. Trimming took 3 bases from V and 8 from J; bases not matched to a gene: 8. This CDR3 comprises 15 residues. Germline V gene lookup returns CDR1 LGHNA and CDR2 YNFKEQ. In DNA, the CDR3 is TGTGCCAGCAGCCATTCTAGCGGGGACTGGGATGAGCAGTTCTTC. It specifies CASSHSSGDWDEQFF.

The chain combines TRBV2 with TRBJ2-7, with a weak D call TRBD2 (5 bases). The germline V and J ends were trimmed by 7 bases and 6 bases, with 16 bases remaining between them. CDR3 length equals 13 residues. Germline-derived CDR1 and CDR2 are SNHLY and FYNNEI. CDR3 residues: CASTPWEKVEQYF. For the CDR3, the DNA is TGTGCCAGCACGCCATGGGAGAAGGTCGAGCAGTACTTC.

This chain links TRBV5-4 with TRBJ2-7; 13 bases align to TRBD2. Looked up from germline, CDR1 is SGHNT and CDR2 is YYREEE (reference sequence). The ends lost 4 bases at V and 5 bases at J; junction bases unmatched: 9. CDR3 length: 16 residues. The CDR3 DNA is TGTGCCAGCAGCGGCCGACTAGCGGGAGGTCGCGACGAGCAGTACTTC. Translated, it gives CASSGRLAGGRDEQYF.

This clone came up once. V is TRBV19 and J is TRBJ1-1; TRBD1 aligns across 8 bases. CDR1 is LNHDA, CDR2 SQIVND, per germline (reference sequence). The CDR3 runs 15 residues. V lost 6 bases, J lost 2 bases, and 8 bases stayed unmatched. The DNA for the CDR3 is TGTGCCAGTAGCCGTACCGGGACAGGCAACACTGAAGCTTTCTTT. Its translation is CASSRTGTGNTEAFF.